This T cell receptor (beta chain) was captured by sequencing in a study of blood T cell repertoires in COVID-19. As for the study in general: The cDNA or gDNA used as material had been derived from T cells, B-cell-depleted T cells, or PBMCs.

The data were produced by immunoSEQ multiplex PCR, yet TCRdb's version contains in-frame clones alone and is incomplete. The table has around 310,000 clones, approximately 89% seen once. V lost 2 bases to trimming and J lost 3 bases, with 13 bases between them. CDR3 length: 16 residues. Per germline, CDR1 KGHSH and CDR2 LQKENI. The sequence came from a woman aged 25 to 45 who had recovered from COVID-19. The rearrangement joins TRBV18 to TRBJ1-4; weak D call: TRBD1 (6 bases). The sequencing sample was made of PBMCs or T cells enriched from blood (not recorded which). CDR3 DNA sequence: TGTGCCAGCTCACCAAGAACAGGGTGGGCTAATGAAAAACTGTTTTTT. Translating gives CASSPRTGWANEKLFF. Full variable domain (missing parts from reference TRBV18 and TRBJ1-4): NAGVMQNPRHLVRRRGQEARLRCSPMKGHSHVYWYRQLPEEGLKFMVYLQKENIIDESGMPKERFSAEFPKEGPSILRIQQVVRGDSAAYFCASSPRTGWANEKLFFGSGTQLSVL.